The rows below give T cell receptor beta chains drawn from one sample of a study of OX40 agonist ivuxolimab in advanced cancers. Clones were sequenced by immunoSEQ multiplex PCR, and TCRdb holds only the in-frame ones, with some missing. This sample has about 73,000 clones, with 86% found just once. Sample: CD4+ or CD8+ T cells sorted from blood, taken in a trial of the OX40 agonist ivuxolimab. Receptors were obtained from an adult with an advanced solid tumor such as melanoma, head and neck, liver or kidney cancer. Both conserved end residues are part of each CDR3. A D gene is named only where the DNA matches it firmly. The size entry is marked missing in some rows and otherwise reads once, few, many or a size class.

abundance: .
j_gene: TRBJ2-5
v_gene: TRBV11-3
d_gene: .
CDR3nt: TGTGCCAGCAGCTTATCGGTCGGGGGTGAGGAGACCCAGTACTTC
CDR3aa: CASSLSVGGEETQYF

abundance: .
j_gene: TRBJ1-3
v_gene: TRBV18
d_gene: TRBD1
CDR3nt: TGTGCCAGCTCACCACTTGGGACAGGGGTTGGAAACACCATATATTTT
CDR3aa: CASSPLGTGVGNTIYF

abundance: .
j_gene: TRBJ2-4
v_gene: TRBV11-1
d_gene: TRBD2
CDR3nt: TGTGCCAGCAGCTTGGGGGGGTTGGCCAAAAACATTCAGTACTTC
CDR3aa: CASSLGGLAKNIQYF

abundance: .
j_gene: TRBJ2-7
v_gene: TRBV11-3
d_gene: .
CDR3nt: TGTGCCAGCAGCCACTACCATGGGGGGATATACGAGCAGTACTTC
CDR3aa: CASSHYHGGIYEQYF

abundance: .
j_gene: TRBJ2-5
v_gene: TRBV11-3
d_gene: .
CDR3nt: TGTGCCAGCAGCGTAGGGACGGGCCTGGGATCGGAGACCCAGTACTTC
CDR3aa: CASSVGTGLGSETQYF

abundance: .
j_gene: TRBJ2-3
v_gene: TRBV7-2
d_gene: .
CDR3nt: TGTGCCAGCAGCCTAACCTGGGGGACAGATACGCAGTATTTT
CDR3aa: CASSLTWGTDTQYF

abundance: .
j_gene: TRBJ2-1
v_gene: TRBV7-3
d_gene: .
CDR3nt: TGTGCCAGCAGCTCGGGACTCTACAATGAGCAGTTCTTC
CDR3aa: CASSSGLYNEQFF

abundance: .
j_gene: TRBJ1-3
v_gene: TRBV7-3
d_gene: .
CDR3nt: TGTGCCAGCAGCTTAACGGGCGGGGGCGCTGGAAACACCATATATTTT
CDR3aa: CASSLTGGGAGNTIYF

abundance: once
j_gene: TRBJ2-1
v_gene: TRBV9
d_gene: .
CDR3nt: TGTGCCAGCAGCGTAGCTTTAGGGCACCTCAATGAGCAGTTCTTC
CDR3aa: CASSVALGHLNEQFF

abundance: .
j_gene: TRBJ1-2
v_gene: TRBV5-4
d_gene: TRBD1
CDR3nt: TGTGCCAGCAGCTCACAGGGGTGGCCGCAGGGGGGCTACACCTTC
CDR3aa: CASSSQGWPQGGYTF

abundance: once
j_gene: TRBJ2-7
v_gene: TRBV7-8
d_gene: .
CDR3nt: TGTGCCAGCAGCTCCCTTACTGCCCTCAGGGGGCTGGGACTAGGCTCCTACGAGCAGTACTTC
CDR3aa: CASSSLTALRGLGLGSYEQYF

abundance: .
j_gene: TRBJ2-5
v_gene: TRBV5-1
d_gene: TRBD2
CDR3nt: TGCGCCAGCACCCCCCTAGCGGGGGGCCAAGAGACCCAGTACTTC
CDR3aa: CASTPLAGGQETQYF

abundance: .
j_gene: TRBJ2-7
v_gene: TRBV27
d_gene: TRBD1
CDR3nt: TGTGCCAGCAGTTGGAGAGGGGGCGATTATTCCTACGAGCAGTACTTC
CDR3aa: CASSWRGGDYSYEQYF

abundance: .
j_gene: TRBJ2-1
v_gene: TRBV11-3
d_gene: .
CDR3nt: TGTGCCAGCAGCTTAGAACTGGGAGGCTCCAATGAGCAGTTCTTC
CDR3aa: CASSLELGGSNEQFF

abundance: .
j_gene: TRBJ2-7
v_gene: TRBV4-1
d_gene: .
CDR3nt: TGCGCCAGCAGCCAAGACGGGACCTACGAGCAGTACTTC
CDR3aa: CASSQDGTYEQYF

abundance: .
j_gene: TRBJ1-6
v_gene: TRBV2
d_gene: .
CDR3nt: TGTGCCAGCAGAACGGACGACCTAGATAATTCACCCCTCCACTTT
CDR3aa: CASRTDDLDNSPLHF

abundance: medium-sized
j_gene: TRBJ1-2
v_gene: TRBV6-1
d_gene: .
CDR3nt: TGTGCCAGCAGTCTAAACTATGGCTACACCTTC
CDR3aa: CASSLNYGYTF

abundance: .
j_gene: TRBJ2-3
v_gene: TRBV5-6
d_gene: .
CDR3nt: TGTGCCAGCAGCTTGCGACGTTTTTTAGCAGATACGCAGTATTTT
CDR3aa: CASSLRRFLADTQYF

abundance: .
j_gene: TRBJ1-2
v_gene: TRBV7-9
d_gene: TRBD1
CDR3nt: TGTGCCAGCAGCTGGGGACAGGGTAGCGGCTACACCTTC
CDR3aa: CASSWGQGSGYTF

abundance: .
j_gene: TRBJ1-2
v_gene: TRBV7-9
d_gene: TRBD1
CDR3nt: TGTGCCACCACCAAGGGACAGGACGGCTATGGCTACACCTTC
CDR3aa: CATTKGQDGYGYTF

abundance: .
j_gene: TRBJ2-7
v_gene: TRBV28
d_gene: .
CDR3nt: TGTGCCAGCAGTCTAGGCAGGGACGAGCAGTACTTC
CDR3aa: CASSLGRDEQYF

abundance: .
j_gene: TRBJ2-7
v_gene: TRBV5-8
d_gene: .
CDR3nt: TGTGCCAGCAGCCGAACCTACGAGCAGTACTTC
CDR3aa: CASSRTYEQYF

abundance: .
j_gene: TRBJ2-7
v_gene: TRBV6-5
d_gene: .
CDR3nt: TGTGCCAGCAGCCAAAGTTATCACCACGAGCAGTACTTC
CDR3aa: CASSQSYHHEQYF

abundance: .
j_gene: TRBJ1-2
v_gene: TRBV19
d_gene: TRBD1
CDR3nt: TGTGCCAGTAGTACAGGGGGAAACTATGGCTACACCTTC
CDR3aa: CASSTGGNYGYTF

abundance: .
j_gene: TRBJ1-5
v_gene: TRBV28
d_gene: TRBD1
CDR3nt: TGTGCCAGCAGTCCGGGACAGCTCAATCAGCCCCAGCATTTT
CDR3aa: CASSPGQLNQPQHF

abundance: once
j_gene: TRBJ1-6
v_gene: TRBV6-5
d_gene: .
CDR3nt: TGTGCCAGCAGTTACTCGGCGAGCTCCTATAATTCACCCCTCCACTTT
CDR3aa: CASSYSASSYNSPLHF

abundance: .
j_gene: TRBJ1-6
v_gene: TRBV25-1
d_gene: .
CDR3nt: TGTGCCAGCAGTTCCCCCTCTAATTCACCCCTCCACTTT
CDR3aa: CASSSPSNSPLHF

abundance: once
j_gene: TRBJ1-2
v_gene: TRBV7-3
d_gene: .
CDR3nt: TGTGCCAGCAGCCTCAACGGGGCTGAAAACTATGGCTACACCTTC
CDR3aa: CASSLNGAENYGYTF

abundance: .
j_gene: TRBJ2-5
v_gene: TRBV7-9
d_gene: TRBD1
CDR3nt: TGTGCCAGCAGCTCAGGGGTCGCAGGGGGCTGGGAGACCCAGTACTTC
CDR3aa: CASSSGVAGGWETQYF

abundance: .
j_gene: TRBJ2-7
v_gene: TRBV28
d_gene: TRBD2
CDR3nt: TGTGCCAGCAGGCCAAGCCCTAGCGGGCCGTACGAGCAGTACTTC
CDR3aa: CASRPSPSGPYEQYF

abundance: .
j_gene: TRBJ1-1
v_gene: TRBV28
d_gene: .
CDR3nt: TGTGCCAGCAGTTTAGATTGGGCAGGGGCTGAAGCTTTCTTT
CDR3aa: CASSLDWAGAEAFF

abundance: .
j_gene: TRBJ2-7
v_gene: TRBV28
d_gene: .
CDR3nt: TGTGCCAGCAGTTTATGGGGGGGACAGTCGTTCTACGAGCAGTACTTC
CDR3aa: CASSLWGGQSFYEQYF

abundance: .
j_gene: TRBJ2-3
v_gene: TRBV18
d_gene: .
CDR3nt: TGTGCCAGCTCCGGTGGAGGCACAGATACGCAGTATTTT
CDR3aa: CASSGGGTDTQYF

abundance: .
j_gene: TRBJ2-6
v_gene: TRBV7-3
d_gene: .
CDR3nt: TGTGCCAGCAGCTTACGCGCGAGATCTTCTGGGGCCAACGTCCTGACTTTC
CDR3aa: CASSLRARSSGANVLTF

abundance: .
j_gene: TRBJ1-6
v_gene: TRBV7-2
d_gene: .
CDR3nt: TGTGCCAGCAGATCCGCCCGGAGCTCCTATAATTCACCCCTCCACTTT
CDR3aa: CASRSARSSYNSPLHF

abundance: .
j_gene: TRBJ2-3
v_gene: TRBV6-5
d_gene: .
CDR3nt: TGTGCCAGCAGTTACTCGAGAGGGGCCCTCCCAGATACGCAGTATTTT
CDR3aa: CASSYSRGALPDTQYF

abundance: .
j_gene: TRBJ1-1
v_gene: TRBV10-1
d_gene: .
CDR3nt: TGCGCCAGCAGTCCCTTCAATAGGGCGAACACTGAAGCTTTCTTT
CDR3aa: CASSPFNRANTEAFF

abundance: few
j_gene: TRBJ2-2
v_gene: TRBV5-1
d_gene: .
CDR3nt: TGCGCCAGCAGCAAAACCGCAGGGACTTCGAACACCGGGGAGCTGTTTTTT
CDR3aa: CASSKTAGTSNTGELFF

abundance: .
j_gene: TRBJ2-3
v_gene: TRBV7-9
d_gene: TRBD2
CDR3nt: TGTGCCAGCAGCTCCGCGCTAGCGGGGGTAACAGATACGCAGTATTTT
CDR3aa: CASSSALAGVTDTQYF

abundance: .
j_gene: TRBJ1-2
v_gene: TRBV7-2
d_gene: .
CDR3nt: TGTGCCAGCAGCCAAAGCGGGGGGCTCTATGGCTACACCTTC
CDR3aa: CASSQSGGLYGYTF

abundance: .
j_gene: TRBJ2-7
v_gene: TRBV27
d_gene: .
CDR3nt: TGTGCCACTAGGATGGGTGGGTTCTACGAGCAGTACTTC
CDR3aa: CATRMGGFYEQYF

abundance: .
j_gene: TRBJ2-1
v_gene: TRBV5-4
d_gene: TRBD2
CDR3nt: TGTGCCAGCAGCCAAGGACTAGCGGGGACTATAGGCCATGAGCAGTTCTTC
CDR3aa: CASSQGLAGTIGHEQFF

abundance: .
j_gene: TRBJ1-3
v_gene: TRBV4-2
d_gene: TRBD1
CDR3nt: TGTGCCAGCAGCCCCCAAGGGGGCCAAAGGGACACCATATATTTT
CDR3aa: CASSPQGGQRDTIYF

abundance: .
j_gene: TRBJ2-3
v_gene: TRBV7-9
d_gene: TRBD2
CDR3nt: TGTGCCAGCAGCCAGGGACTAGGCAGCACAGATACGCAGTATTTT
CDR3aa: CASSQGLGSTDTQYF

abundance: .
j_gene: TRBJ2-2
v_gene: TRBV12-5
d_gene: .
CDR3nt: TGTGCTAGTGGTACAGGGATTTCCGGGGAGCTGTTTTTT
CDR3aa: CASGTGISGELFF

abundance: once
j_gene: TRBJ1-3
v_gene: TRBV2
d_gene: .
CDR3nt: TGTGCCAGCAGTGTATCCGGGGGGGTATTTTCTGGAAACACCATATATTTT
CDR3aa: CASSVSGGVFSGNTIYF

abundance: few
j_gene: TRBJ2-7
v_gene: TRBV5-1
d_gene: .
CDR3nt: TGCGCCAGCAGCAGGGACGGAGACTACGAGCAGTACTTC
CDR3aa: CASSRDGDYEQYF

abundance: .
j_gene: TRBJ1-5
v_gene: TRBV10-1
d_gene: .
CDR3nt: TGCGCCAGCAGTGGGGACTCCCGAGGGGCCCAGCATTTT
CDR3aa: CASSGDSRGAQHF

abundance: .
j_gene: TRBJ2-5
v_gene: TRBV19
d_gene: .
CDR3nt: TGTGCCAGTAGCGTCCCTACAGGGAAGACCCAGTACTTC
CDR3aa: CASSVPTGKTQYF